One and the same sample provided the 31 T cell receptor beta chains below, sequenced in a study of blood T cell repertoires in COVID-19 (dated by TCRdb to the early 2020s). The library was generated by the immunoSEQ multiplex PCR assay. The table was pulled from immuneACCESS by TCRdb, which kept in-frame rearrangements only. Such tables lose some clones; where checked, under half of the loss comes from unresolved V genes, and the rest has no known cause. This sample lists about 180,000 clones; 86% were detected once. In total, the top ten clones hold roughly 8.7% of the sample. Sequenced: PBMCs or T cells enriched from blood (not recorded which). The receptors here all came from a woman aged 25-40 years who had recovered from COVID-19.

This chain uses TRBV6-1 with TRBJ2-7, with 9 bases fitting TRBD1. The CDR3 contains 15 residues. Germline CDR1 is MNHNS and CDR2 is SASEGT. With 3 bases clipped from V and 3 bases from J, the junction kept 6 bases outside the gene matches. CDR3 sequence (DNA): TGTGCCAGCAGTGATCCCGGACAGGGGCACTACGAGCAGTACTTC. Translated, it gives CASSDPGQGHYEQYF.

The chain uses TRBV29-1 and TRBJ1-2; TRBD1 is a possible D gene (6 bases). Germline CDR1 and CDR2: SQVTM and ANQGSEA. The CDR3 has 12 amino acids. The germline V and J ends were trimmed by 6 bases and 5 bases, with 13 bases remaining between them. The chain's CDR3 is CSVMTGSYGYTF. The CDR3 nucleotides are TGCAGCGTAATGACAGGTTCTTATGGCTACACCTTC.

This chain links TRBV28 with TRBJ1-3; weak D call: TRBD1 (5 bases). The CDR3 is 15 residues long. Germline V lookup: CDR1 MDHEN, CDR2 SYDVKM. V was cut by 5 bases and J by 0 bases, with 11 bases left in between. DNA of the CDR3: TGTGCCAGCAGTGCGGGACTTAGCTCTGGAAACACCATATATTTT. Translated, it gives CASSAGLSSGNTIYF.

This clone was seen a few times. The chain recombines TRBV6-1 with TRBJ2-7; 9 bases agree with TRBD2. Germline trimming cut 1 base from V and 4 bases from J; bases unmatched to any gene: 2. CDR1 is MNHNS and CDR2 is SASEGT in the germline V gene. The CDR3 contains 14 residues. CDR3 loop: CASSEGTSVYEQYF. CDR3 DNA sequence: TGTGCCAGCAGTGAAGGGACTAGCGTATACGAGCAGTACTTC.

The chain joins TRBV19 to TRBJ2-1; 9 bases fit TRBD1. There are 15 residues in the CDR3. Per germline, CDR1 LNHDA and CDR2 SQIVND (reference sequence). V was pared by 4 bases and J by 6 bases, with 7 bases of the junction left unmatched. The CDR3 reads CASSTNRGHLNEQFF. The CDR3 DNA sequence: TGTGCCAGTAGTACTAACAGGGGGCATCTCAATGAGCAGTTCTTC. The entire variable domain, with the rest obtained from reference TRBV19 and TRBJ2-1, is as follows: DGGITQSPKYLFRKEGQNVTLSCEQNLNHDAMYWYRQDPGQGLRLIYYSQIVNDFQKGDIAEGYSVSREKKESFPLTVTSAQKNPTAFYLCASSTNRGHLNEQFFGPGTRLTVL.

This chain connects TRBV21-1 to TRBJ1-1; the table's D call TRBD1 went unverified against the DNA. TRBV21-1 is labeled a pseudogene. The CDR3 has 13 amino acids. Here the CDR3 DNA reads TGTGCCAGCAGGGGACAAATGAACACTGAAGCTTTCTTT. Encoded protein: CASRGQMNTEAFF.

The chain joins TRBV5-6 to TRBJ2-1; a possible D gene is TRBD1 (6 bases). Germline V gene lookup returns CDR1 SGHDT and CDR2 YYEEEE. There are 16 residues in the CDR3. V lost 3 bases and J 10 bases, leaving 23 bases between the germline ends. In nucleotides, the CDR3 is TGTGCCAGCAGCTCAGGGGATGGACCCCCAACCGTCGAGCAGTTCTTC. Its translation: CASSSGDGPPTVEQFF.

This chain connects TRBV3-1 (or the pseudogene TRBV3-2) to TRBJ2-3; weak D call: TRBD2 (6 bases). V was clipped by 0 bases and J by 6 bases, with 13 bases between them. The CDR3 totals 15 residues. Germline V CDR1 and CDR2: LGHDT, YNNKEL (reference sequence). DNA of the CDR3: TGTGCCAGCAGCCAAGAACGGGAGTGGGTTGATACGCAGTATTTT. This sequence encodes CASSQEREWVDTQYF.

The chain has TRBV28 and TRBJ1-2, with 7 bases matching TRBD1. J lost 8 bases, V lost 0 bases, and 6 bases had no gene match. Germline values: CDR1 MDHEN, CDR2 SYDVKM. The CDR3 loop spans 14 amino acids. This CDR3 is CASSLWDTGEGYTF. The CDR3 DNA reads TGTGCCAGCAGTTTATGGGATACAGGGGAAGGCTACACCTTC.

The chain carries TRBV28 and TRBJ2-1; TRBD1 agrees at 9 bases. Per germline, CDR1 MDHEN and CDR2 SYDVKM. This CDR3 spans 15 amino acids. Losses at the gene ends were 1 base for V and 7 bases for J; bases not matched to a gene: 5. This CDR3 reads CASSLYGTGYNEQFF. CDR3 sequence (DNA): TGTGCCAGCAGTTTATACGGGACAGGGTATAATGAGCAGTTCTTC.

The CDR3 region has the DNA TGTGCCAGCAGCCAAGCTGACAATGAGCAGTTCTTC. It specifies CASSQADNEQFF. This chain joins TRBV3-1 (or the pseudogene TRBV3-2) and TRBJ2-1, with D uncertain. CDR3 length equals 12 residues. V was pared by 1 base and J by 5 bases, with 3 bases between. From germline, CDR1 is LGHDT and CDR2 YNNKEL (reference sequence).

The sample holds one count of this clone. The rearrangement uses TRBV6-2 or TRBV6-3 and TRBJ1-1; no definite D call. This CDR3 has 16 amino acids. V gave up 6 bases and J gave up 1 base, with 18 bases separating them. Germline loops: CDR1 MNHEY, CDR2 SVGEGT. The CDR3 DNA sequence: TGTGCCAGCAGCACCGGGGTCTCGGACGAGAACACTGAAGCTTTCTTT. The encoded protein is CASSTGVSDENTEAFF.

This chain's CDR3 is CASSDGTGVDEQFF. Written as DNA, the CDR3 is TGTGCCAGCAGTGACGGGACAGGGGTAGATGAGCAGTTCTTC. V is TRBV2 and J is TRBJ2-1, with 10 bases that match TRBD1. The CDR3 is 14 amino acids. Germline V gene lookup returns CDR1 SNHLY and CDR2 FYNNEI. With 3 bases clipped from V and 8 bases from J, the junction kept 4 bases outside the gene matches.

The chain carries TRBV4-1 and TRBJ1-2, with 9 bases identical to TRBD1. The CDR3 sequence is 17 residues long. The germline CDR1 and CDR2 sequences are MGHRA and YSYEKL. Trimming removed 3 bases from V and 2 bases from J; junction bases left unmatched: 10. This CDR3 is CASSQDVRTGGNYGYTF. The CDR3 region has the DNA TGCGCCAGCAGCCAGGATGTCCGCACAGGGGGCAACTATGGCTACACCTTC.

This chain joins TRBV9 and TRBJ1-3; D may be TRBD1 (5 bases). Trimming removed 3 bases at V and 4 bases at J, with 14 bases between. The CDR3 sequence is 15 residues long. Germline lookup yields CDR1 SGDLS and CDR2 YYNGEE. The CDR3 loop reads CASSALRGEGNTIYF. CDR3 bases: TGTGCCAGCAGCGCACTTAGGGGCGAGGGAAACACCATATATTTT.

J is TRBJ1-2 and V is TRBV7-9; 7 bases are a match to TRBD1. CDR1 is SEHNR and CDR2 is FQNEAQ in the germline V gene (reference sequence). The CDR3 length is 16 residues. The V gene end was trimmed by 3 bases and the J gene end by 4 bases; junction bases not matched to a gene: 11. The DNA of the CDR3 is TGTGCCAGCAGCTTGTTCTTGGGAGACAGGGTCTATGGCTACACCTTC. Translation gives CASSLFLGDRVYGYTF.

This clone occurred once. The rearrangement links TRBV7-2 to TRBJ2-1, with a possible D match to TRBD2 (5 bases). Germline CDR1 reads SGHTA; CDR2 reads FQGNSA. The CDR3 covers 15 residues. Trimming left V 4 bases short and J 3 bases short, with 13 bases between. The chain's CDR3 is CASSSQGGGYNEQFF. The CDR3 bases are TGTGCCAGCAGCTCTCAAGGAGGAGGCTACAATGAGCAGTTCTTC.

This sequence joins TRBV11-2 and TRBJ2-5; D is unclear. This CDR3 has 14 residues. V was pared by 1 base and J by 1 base, with 7 bases between. Germline values: CDR1 SGHAT, CDR2 FQNNGV. The CDR3 loop is CASSLGGIQETQYF. The CDR3 region has the DNA TGTGCCAGCAGCTTAGGCGGTATCCAAGAGACCCAGTACTTC.

J is TRBJ2-2 and V is TRBV19; D uncertain. CDR3 size: 13 residues. V was trimmed by 8 bases and J by 2 bases, leaving 9 bases between them. Germline V gene sequence: CDR1 LNHDA, CDR2 SQIVND (reference sequence). CDR3 region: CASQELNTGELFF. CDR3 sequence (DNA): TGTGCCAGTCAGGAATTAAACACCGGGGAGCTGTTTTTT.

The chain joins TRBV6-5 to TRBJ1-2; 7 bases map to TRBD1. The V segment lost 7 bases and the J segment 4 bases; nucleotides outside the gene matches: 3. The CDR3 extends over 12 amino acids. CDR1 MNHEY and CDR2 SVGAGI come from the germline V gene. CDR3 sequence reads: CASTRDSYGYTF. The DNA for the CDR3 is TGTGCCAGCACCCGGGACAGCTATGGCTACACCTTC.

The gene calls are TRBV10-3 and TRBJ2-1; D unresolved. Germline V gene lookup returns CDR1 ENHRY and CDR2 SYGVKD. This CDR3 is built from 14 residues. V was trimmed by 7 bases and J by 7 bases, leaving 17 bases between them. The CDR3 DNA is TGTGCCATCAAAAACCGGAGTAGCCTTAATGAGCAGTTCTTC. This translates into CAIKNRSSLNEQFF.

The chain employs TRBV7-2 and TRBJ2-3, with 15 bases identical to TRBD2. This CDR3 is 17 amino acids long. Trimming cost V 5 bases and J 6 bases; bases outside gene matches: 9. In germline, CDR1 is SGHTA, CDR2 FQGNSA. In DNA, the CDR3 is TGTGCCAGCAGCCCCAGCGGGACTAGCGGGAGGTGGGATACGCAGTATTTT. Translation: CASSPSGTSGRWDTQYF. The full variable domain, with the rest looked up from reference TRBV7-2 and TRBJ2-3, is GAGVSQSPSNKVTEKGKDVELRCDPISGHTALYWYRQSLGQGLEFLIYFQGNSAPDKSGLPSDRFSAERTGGSVSTLTIQRTQQEDSAVYLCASSPSGTSGRWDTQYFGPGTRLTVL.

On this clone: One end of the junction fails to match germline, which may point to a read error. The rearrangement joins TRBV7-9 to TRBJ2-2; D might be TRBD2 (6 bases). The CDR3 length is 12 residues. Germline-derived CDR1 and CDR2 are SEHNR and FQNEAQ (reference sequence). The CDR3: CTWRDDTGELFF. DNA for the CDR3: TGCACCTGGAGGGACGACACCGGGGAGCTGTTTTTT.

This chain uses TRBV5-1 with TRBJ1-2; D possibly corresponds to TRBD1 (6 bases). The germline V gene has CDR1 SGHRS and CDR2 YFSETQ. The CDR3 is 15 residues long. The V end was cut by 4 bases, the J end by 0 bases, with 13 bases between. The DNA for the CDR3 is TGCGCCAGCAGCCCGGGCCAGGGGACTAACTATGGCTACACCTTC. Residues: CASSPGQGTNYGYTF. The full variable domain, its missing parts supplied by reference TRBV5-1 and TRBJ1-2, is KAGVTQTPRYLIKTRGQQVTLSCSPISGHRSVSWYQQTPGQGLQFLFEYFSETQRNKGNFPGRFSGRQFSNSRSEMNVSTLELGDSALYLCASSPGQGTNYGYTFGSGTRLTVV.

The chain couples TRBV2 to TRBJ2-1, with D possibly TRBD2 on 6 matching bases. The CDR3 covers 16 residues. CDR1 and CDR2 from the germline V gene are SNHLY and FYNNEI. Trimming removed 3 bases from V and 7 bases from J, with 19 bases in between. The CDR3 region has the DNA TGTGCCAGCAGTGATTCCGGGGTTAGCGGAGGGAATGAGCAGTTCTTC. Encoded protein: CASSDSGVSGGNEQFF.

The rearrangement links TRBV7-9 to TRBJ1-2, with 7 bases lining up with TRBD1. CDR1 and CDR2 from the germline V gene are SEHNR and FQNEAQ (reference sequence). This CDR3 spans 13 amino acids. Losses at the gene ends were 1 base for V and 6 bases for J; bases not matched to a gene: 2. As DNA, the CDR3 is TGTGCCAGCAGCTTAGAGGGGGCGGATGGCTACACCTTC. Residues: CASSLEGADGYTF.

CDR3 nucleotides: TGTGCCAGCATTATTAGCACAACTAATGAAAAACTGTTTTTT. Translated, it gives CASIISTTNEKLFF. V and J are TRBV2 and TRBJ1-4; D gene uncertain. V was clipped by 7 bases and J by 0 bases, with 9 bases between them. Germline V gene lookup returns CDR1 SNHLY and CDR2 FYNNEI. This CDR3 has 14 residues.

This sequence joins TRBV10-3 and TRBJ2-7, with D perhaps matching TRBD1 (6 bases). CDR1 is ENHRY, CDR2 SYGVKD, per germline. The ends were cut back, 5 bases at V and 4 bases at J, with 15 bases in the middle. The CDR3 is made up of 14 amino acids. The CDR3 DNA reads TGTGCCATCAGTAGGTCAGGGGTGGGGTACGAGCAGTACTTC. Its translation is CAISRSGVGYEQYF.

V usage is TRBV29-1 and J usage is TRBJ1-3; maybe TRBD1 (5 bases). This CDR3 comprises 16 residues. Germline CDR1 is SQVTM and CDR2 is ANQGSEA. Trimming removed 5 bases from V and 1 base from J, with 18 bases in between. CDR3 nucleotides: TGCAGCGTTTCCCTACCCACCGGGGGATCTGGAAACACCATATATTTT. This translates into CSVSLPTGGSGNTIYF.

The rearrangement links TRBV7-8 to TRBJ2-7; tentative D call: TRBD2 (6 bases). The germline gives CDR1 SGHVS, CDR2 FQNEAQ. The CDR3 is 14 amino acids. V shed 5 bases and J shed 3 bases, with 14 bases lying between them. This CDR3 reads CASSAGRSLYEQYF. The CDR3 DNA follows: TGTGCCAGCAGCGCGGGAAGATCGCTCTACGAGCAGTACTTC.

J is TRBJ1-1 and V is TRBV7-6; D is ambiguous. The germline V gene has CDR1 SGHVS and CDR2 FNYEAQ. V was shortened by 5 bases and J by 5 bases, with 12 bases between the two germline ends. This CDR3 has 13 residues. CDR3 DNA: TGTGCCAGCAGCCAAAGGGAGGGTACTGAAGCTTTCTTT. It translates to CASSQREGTEAFF.